Below, 3 T cell receptor beta chains from the same sample are listed, as sequenced in a study of Ad26.COV2.S vaccination and SARS-CoV-2 variants. Sample treatment: over 15 received Ad26.COV2.S at low or high dose, single or two shots; 5 received placebo; per-sample allocation not given. At day 63 after the first vaccine or placebo injection, samples were drawn. The table came from immunoSEQ multiplex PCR; TCRdb's copy has only in-frame clones and leaves some out. The sample has fewer than 500,000 clones, approximately 90% seen once. The input for sequencing was peripheral blood, taken in a trial of Ad26.COV2.S vaccine versus placebo. The source of these receptors is a person between 18 and 65 years old who received the Ad26.COV2.S COVID-19 vaccine or a placebo.

CDR3 sequence: CASSFGPEAFF. CDR3 coding DNA: TGCGCCAGCAGCTTTGGACCTGAAGCTTTCTTT. The rearrangement joins TRBV5-1 to TRBJ1-1, with D unclear. Germline CDR1 and CDR2: SGHRS and YFSETQ. The CDR3 has 11 residues. Between the trimmed V and J ends, which lost 2 bases and 6 bases, there was a span of 5 bases.

V gene TRBV5-1 combines with J gene TRBJ2-1; 9 bases fit TRBD2. V lost 0 bases, J lost 10 bases, and 8 bases stayed unmatched. Germline V lookup: CDR1 SGHRS, CDR2 YFSETQ. This CDR3 spans 15 amino acids. CDR3 amino acids: CASSLVGTSLREQFF. DNA for the CDR3: TGCGCCAGCAGCTTGGTAGGGACTAGCCTAAGGGAGCAGTTCTTC.

As to this clone: Other DNA sequences in this sample translate to the same CDR3. The chain has TRBV27 and TRBJ1-1; D is uncertain. The germline CDR1 and CDR2 sequences are MNHEY and SMNVEV (reference sequence). Trimming removed 3 bases at V and 0 bases at J, with 5 bases between. The CDR3 runs to 13 residues. The CDR3 is CASSFSLNTEAFF. The CDR3 DNA is TGTGCCAGCAGTTTTTCACTGAACACTGAAGCTTTCTTT.